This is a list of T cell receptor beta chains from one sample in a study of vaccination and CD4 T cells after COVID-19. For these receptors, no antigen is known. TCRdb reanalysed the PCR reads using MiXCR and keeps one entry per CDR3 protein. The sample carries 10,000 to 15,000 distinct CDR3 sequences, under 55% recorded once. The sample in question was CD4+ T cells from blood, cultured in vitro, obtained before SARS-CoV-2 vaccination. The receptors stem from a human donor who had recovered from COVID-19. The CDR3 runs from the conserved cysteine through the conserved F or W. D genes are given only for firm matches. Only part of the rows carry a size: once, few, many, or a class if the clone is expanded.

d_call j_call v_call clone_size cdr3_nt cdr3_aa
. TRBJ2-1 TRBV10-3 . TGTGCCATCAGGGTGGAGGACTCCCACAATGAGCAGTTCTTC CAIRVEDSHNEQFF
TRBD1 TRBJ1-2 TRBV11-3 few TGTGCCAGCAGCTCGACCCCAGGGGGATATGGCTACACCTTC CASSSTPGGYGYTF
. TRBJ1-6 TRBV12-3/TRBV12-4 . TGTGCCAGCAGTTTAGCAGGCCCTGACTCACCCCTCCACTTT CASSLAGPDSPLHF
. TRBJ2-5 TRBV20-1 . TGCAGTGATCATCTGGGATTGCGGGAGACCCAGTACTTC CSDHLGLRETQYF
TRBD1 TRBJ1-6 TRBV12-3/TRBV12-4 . TGTGCCAGCAGTTTGACAGGGGAAGGTTCACCCCTCCACTTT CASSLTGEGSPLHF
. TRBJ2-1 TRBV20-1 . TGCAGTGCTAGAGGAGACAATGAGCAGTTCTTC CSARGDNEQFF
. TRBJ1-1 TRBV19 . TGTGCCAGTAGGTCCCAGGGGATGAACACTGAAGCTTTCTTT CASRSQGMNTEAFF
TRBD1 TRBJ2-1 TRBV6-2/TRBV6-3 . TGTGCCAGCAGCTGGACAGGGGCCGCTGACAATGAGCAGTTCTTC CASSWTGAADNEQFF
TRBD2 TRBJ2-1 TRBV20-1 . TGCAGTGCTAGCGCGGGAGGGGCCTACAATGAGCAGTTCTTC CSASAGGAYNEQFF
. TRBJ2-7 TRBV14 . TGTGCCAGCAGCCATACTAGCTCCTACGAGCAGTACTTC CASSHTSSYEQYF
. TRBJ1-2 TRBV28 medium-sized TGTGCCAGCCGCGAGAGGGGTGGCTACACCTTC CASRERGGYTF
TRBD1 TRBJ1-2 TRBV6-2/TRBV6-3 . TGTGCCAGCAGTCGAAGGGACAGTGCACGCTATGGCTACACCTTC CASSRRDSARYGYTF
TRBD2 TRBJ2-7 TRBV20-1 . TGCAGTGCTAGCGGGCGGCTAGCGGGAAGTCCTGCCCGATGGTACGAGCAGTACTTC CSASGRLAGSPARWYEQYF
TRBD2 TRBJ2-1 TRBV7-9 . TGTGCCAGCAGCCCTGGGTGGAGGACTAGCGGGAGTGGGGAGCAGTTCTTC CASSPGWRTSGSGEQFF
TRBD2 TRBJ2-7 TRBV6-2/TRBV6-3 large TGTGCCAGCAGTCACAGCGGGAACTCCTACGAGCAGTACTTC CASSHSGNSYEQYF
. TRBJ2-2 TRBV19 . TGTGCCAGTAGTATCCGCCGCACCGGGGAGCTGTTTTTT CASSIRRTGELFF
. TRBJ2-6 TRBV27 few TGTGCCAGCAGTTTATCGTCCACTGGGGCCAACGTCCTGACTTTC CASSLSSTGANVLTF
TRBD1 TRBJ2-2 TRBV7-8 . TGTGCCAGCAGCGTGGGACAGGGGGCGAACACCGGGGAGCTGTTTTTT CASSVGQGANTGELFF
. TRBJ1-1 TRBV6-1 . TGTGCCAGCAGGAACACTGAAGCTTTCTTT CASRNTEAFF
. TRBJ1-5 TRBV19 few TGTGCCAGTAGTATCCCGTATCAGCCCCAGCATTTT CASSIPYQPQHF
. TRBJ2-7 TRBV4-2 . TGTGCCAGCAGCCAATTGGGGCTAGAAGGCGAGCAGTACTTC CASSQLGLEGEQYF
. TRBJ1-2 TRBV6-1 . TGTGCCAGCGTGCCGTCGAGGGGGATCTATGGCTACACCTTC CASVPSRGIYGYTF
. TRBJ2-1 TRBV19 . TGTGCCAGTAGTATTTTACAGGGAGTACACAATGAGCAGTTCTTC CASSILQGVHNEQFF
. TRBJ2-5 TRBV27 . TGTGCCAGCAGTTTTGGCGGTGAGGAGACCCAGTACTTC CASSFGGEETQYF
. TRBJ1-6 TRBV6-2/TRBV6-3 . TGTGCCAGCAGTCCCCCAGGGTCATCTCGGACCCTCCACTTT CASSPPGSSRTLHF
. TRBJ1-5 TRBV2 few TGTGCCAGCAAGGGGGGAGGAAGCCAGCCCCAGCATTTT CASKGGGSQPQHF
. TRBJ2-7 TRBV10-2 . TGCGCCAGCAGTGAGTCCTACGAGCAGTACTTC CASSESYEQYF
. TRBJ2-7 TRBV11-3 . TGTGCCAGCAGCTTAGAGGACAGAGGTACCTACGAGCAGTACTTC CASSLEDRGTYEQYF
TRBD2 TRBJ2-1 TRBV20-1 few TGCAGTGCTAGCCCTCCCCCCGGGACTAGCGGGAATTCCTACAATGAGCAGTTCTTC CSASPPPGTSGNSYNEQFF
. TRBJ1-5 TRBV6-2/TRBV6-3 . TGTGCCAGTGGCTCCCCGAGGGCAGCGAACAATCAGCCCCAGCATTTT CASGSPRAANNQPQHF
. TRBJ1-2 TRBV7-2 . TGTGCCAGCAGCTTAGACGGGGCCGGAGGCTACACCTTC CASSLDGAGGYTF
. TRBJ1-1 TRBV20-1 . TGCAGTGCTAGAGCCGACAGGACCTACACTGAAGCTTTCTTT CSARADRTYTEAFF
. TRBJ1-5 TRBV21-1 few TGTGCCAGCAGCAAAGACCAGGGGAGTCAGCCCCAGCATTTT CASSKDQGSQPQHF
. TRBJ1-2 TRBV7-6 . TGTGCCAGCAGCTTAACCGGAGGTGGCTACACCTTC CASSLTGGGYTF
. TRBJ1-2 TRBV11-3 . TGTGCCAGCAGCTTAGGACCGAACTATGGCTACACCTTC CASSLGPNYGYTF
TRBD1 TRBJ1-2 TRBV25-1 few TGTGCCAGCCCCCAGGGCAGGGGGCGCGCGCACTATGGCTACACCTTC CASPQGRGRAHYGYTF
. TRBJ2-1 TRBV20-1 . TGCAGTGCTAGAGCGGCAGTCGCCTACAATGAGCAGTTCTTC CSARAAVAYNEQFF
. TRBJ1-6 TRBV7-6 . TGTGCCAGCAGCTTAACAGTCCTGAATTCACCCCTCCACTTT CASSLTVLNSPLHF
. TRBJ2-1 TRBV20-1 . TGCAGTGTTCTAGGAATACAAAGCTCCTACAATGAGCAGTTCTTC CSVLGIQSSYNEQFF
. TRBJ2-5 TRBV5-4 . TGTGCCAGCAGCTTGGGCAGAGAGACCCAGTACTTC CASSLGRETQYF
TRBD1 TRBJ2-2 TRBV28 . TGTGCCAGCACCCTTCGGCAGGGGGCCATCGGGGAGCTGTTTTTT CASTLRQGAIGELFF
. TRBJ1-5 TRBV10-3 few TGTGCCATCAGTGGAGGGGTCGATCAGCCCCAGCATTTT CAISGGVDQPQHF
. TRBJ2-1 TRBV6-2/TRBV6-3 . TGTGCCAGCAGTTCCGATAGGCTTAGCTCCTACAATGAGCAGTTCTTC CASSSDRLSSYNEQFF
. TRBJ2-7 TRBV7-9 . TGTGCCAGCAGCTTAGTCAGCGGGCGGTCGTACGAGCAGTACTTC CASSLVSGRSYEQYF
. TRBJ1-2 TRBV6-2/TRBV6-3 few TGTGCCAGCAGTTACTCGCACGGCCGGGATGGCTACACCTTC CASSYSHGRDGYTF
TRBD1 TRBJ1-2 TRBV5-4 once TGTGCCAGCAGTTTTCCGGGACAGGATTATGGCTACACCTTC CASSFPGQDYGYTF
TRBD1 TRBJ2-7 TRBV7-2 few TGTGCCAGCAGCTTCCGGGACAGAACCTACGAGCAGTACTTC CASSFRDRTYEQYF
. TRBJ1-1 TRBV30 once TGTGCCTGGTCCGACGCTGGGTACACTGAAGCTTTCTTT CAWSDAGYTEAFF
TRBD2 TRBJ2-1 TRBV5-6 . TGTGCCAGCAGCTTGGTTGGCGGGAGCTCTAGGGAGCAGTTCTTC CASSLVGGSSREQFF
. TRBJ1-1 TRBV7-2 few TGTGCCAGCAGCTTAGGTCGCGCGGGGAGCACTGAAGCTTTCTTT CASSLGRAGSTEAFF
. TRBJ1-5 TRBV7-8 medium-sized TGTGCCAGCAGCTTAGAAGGTCAACAGGGTATAAATCAGCCCCAGCATTTT CASSLEGQQGINQPQHF
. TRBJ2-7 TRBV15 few TGTGCCACCAGCAGAGATACTTCCTACGAGCAGTACTTC CATSRDTSYEQYF
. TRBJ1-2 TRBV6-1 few TGTGCCAGCACCCAGGGCGGAAGGGGCTATGGCTACACCTTC CASTQGGRGYGYTF